This T cell receptor (beta chain) was retrieved from a study of OX40 agonist ivuxolimab in advanced cancers. Profiling relied on immunoSEQ multiplex PCR, and the TCRdb table lists in-frame clones only, not all of them. This sample has tens of thousands of clones, with approximately 86% found just once. Per the germline V gene, CDR1 is MNHEY and CDR2 is SMNVEV (reference sequence). The CDR3 is 15 amino acids. J was trimmed by 2 bases and V by 1 base; bases with no gene match: 3. The rearrangement joins TRBV27 to TRBJ2-3, with 7 bases aligning to TRBD2. The sequence derives from an adult with an advanced solid tumor such as melanoma, head and neck, liver or kidney cancer. The starting material was CD4+ or CD8+ T cells sorted from blood, obtained in a trial of the OX40 agonist ivuxolimab. The CDR3 DNA sequence: TGTGCCAGCAGTTTATGGGGGGGGAACACAGATACGCAGTATTTT. Translation: CASSLWGGNTDTQYF.